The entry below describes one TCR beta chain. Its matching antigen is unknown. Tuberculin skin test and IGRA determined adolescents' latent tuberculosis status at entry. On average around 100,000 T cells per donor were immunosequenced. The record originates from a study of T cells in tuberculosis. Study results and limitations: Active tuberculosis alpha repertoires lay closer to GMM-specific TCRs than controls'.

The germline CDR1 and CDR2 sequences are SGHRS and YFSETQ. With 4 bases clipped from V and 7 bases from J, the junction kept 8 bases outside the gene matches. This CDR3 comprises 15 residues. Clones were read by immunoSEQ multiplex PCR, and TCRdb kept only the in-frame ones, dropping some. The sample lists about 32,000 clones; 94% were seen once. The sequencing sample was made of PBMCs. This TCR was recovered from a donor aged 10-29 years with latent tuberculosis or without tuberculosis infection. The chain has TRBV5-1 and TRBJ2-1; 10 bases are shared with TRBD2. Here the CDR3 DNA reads TGCGCCAGCAGCCCAACCGCTAGCGGGAGAAATGAGCAGTTCTTC. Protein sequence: CASSPTASGRNEQFF.